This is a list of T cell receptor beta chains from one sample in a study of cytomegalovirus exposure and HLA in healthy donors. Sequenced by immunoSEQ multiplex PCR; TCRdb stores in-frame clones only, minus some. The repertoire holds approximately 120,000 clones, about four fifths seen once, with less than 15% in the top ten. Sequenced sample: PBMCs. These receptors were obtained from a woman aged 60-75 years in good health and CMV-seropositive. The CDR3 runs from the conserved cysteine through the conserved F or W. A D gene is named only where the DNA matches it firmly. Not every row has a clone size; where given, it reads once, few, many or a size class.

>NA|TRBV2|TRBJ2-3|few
TGTGCCAGCAAGCAGGAATTCACAGATACGCAGTATTTT
CASKQEFTDTQYF
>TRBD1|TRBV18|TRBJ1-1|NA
TGTGCCAGCTCACCAGAACAGGGGAAGAACACTGAAGCTTTCTTT
CASSPEQGKNTEAFF
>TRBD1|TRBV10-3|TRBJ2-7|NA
TGTGCCATCAGTGCGGACAGGAGCTACGAGCAGTACTTC
CAISADRSYEQYF
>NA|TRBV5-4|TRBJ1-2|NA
TGTGCCAGCAGCCCAACGGGGTACTATGGCTACACCTTC
CASSPTGYYGYTF
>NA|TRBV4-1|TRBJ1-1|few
TGCGCCAGCAGCCAAGTATTGAACACTGAAGCTTTCTTT
CASSQVLNTEAFF
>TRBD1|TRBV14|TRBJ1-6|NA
TGTGCCAGCAGCCCCCCGGGACAGACATCTTCACCCCTCCACTTT
CASSPPGQTSSPLHF
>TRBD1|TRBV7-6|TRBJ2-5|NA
TGTGCCAGCAGCAAAAATACAGGGGGACAAGAGACCCAGTACTTC
CASSKNTGGQETQYF
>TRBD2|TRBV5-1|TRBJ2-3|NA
TGCGCCAGCAGCGGGGGACTAGCGGGGCGCACAGATACGCAGTATTTT
CASSGGLAGRTDTQYF
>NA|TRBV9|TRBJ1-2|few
TGTGCCAGCAGCTTGGGGCAGTATAACTATGGCTACACCTTC
CASSLGQYNYGYTF
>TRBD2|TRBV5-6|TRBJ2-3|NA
TGTGCCAGCAGCTTGTATAGCGGGGGAGCTTCCACAGATACGCAGTATTTT
CASSLYSGGASTDTQYF
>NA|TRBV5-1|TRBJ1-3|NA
TGCGCCAGCAGCTTGCGCGCAGGCTCTGGAAACACCATATATTTT
CASSLRAGSGNTIYF
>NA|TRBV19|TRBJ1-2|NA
TGTGCCAGTAGTCGCCCCCTGACTTTAGACTATGGCTACACCTTC
CASSRPLTLDYGYTF
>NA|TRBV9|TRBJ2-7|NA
TGTGCCAGCAGCCCTACCCGCGGCGCGTCTGGCGAGCAGTACTTC
CASSPTRGASGEQYF